This section outlines one T cell receptor (beta chain) sequence together with its context. This CDR3 has 12 residues. V was trimmed by 8 bases and J by 3 bases, leaving 7 bases between them. The germline gives CDR1 MNHEY, CDR2 SMNVEV (reference sequence). This sample is part of a study of OX40 agonist ivuxolimab in advanced cancers. On the study more broadly: Patients enrolled in dose escalation were diagnosed with hepatocellular carcinoma, melanoma, renal cell or head and neck cancer.

Profiled with immunoSEQ multiplex PCR; TCRdb holds only in-frame clones, not every one. Of about 10,000 clones listed, roughly 69% are singletons. This sequence originates from an adult with an advanced solid tumor such as melanoma, head and neck, liver or kidney cancer. The sample here was CD4+ or CD8+ T cells sorted from blood, taken in a trial of the OX40 agonist ivuxolimab. The chain recombines TRBV27 with TRBJ2-2; D remains ambiguous. The CDR3 loop is CASGPYTGELFF. CDR3 DNA sequence: TGTGCCAGCGGCCCGTACACCGGGGAGCTGTTTTTT.